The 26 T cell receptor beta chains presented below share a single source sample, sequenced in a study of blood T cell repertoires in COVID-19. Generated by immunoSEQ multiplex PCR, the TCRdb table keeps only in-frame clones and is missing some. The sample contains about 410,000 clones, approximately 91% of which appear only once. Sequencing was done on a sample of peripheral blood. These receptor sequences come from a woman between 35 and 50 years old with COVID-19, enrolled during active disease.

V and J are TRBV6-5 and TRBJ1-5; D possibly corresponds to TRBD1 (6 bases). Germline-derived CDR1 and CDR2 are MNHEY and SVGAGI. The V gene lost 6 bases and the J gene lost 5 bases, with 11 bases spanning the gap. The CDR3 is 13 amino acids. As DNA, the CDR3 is TGTGCCAGCAGACTACAGGGAGATCAGCCCCAGCATTTT. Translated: CASRLQGDQPQHF.

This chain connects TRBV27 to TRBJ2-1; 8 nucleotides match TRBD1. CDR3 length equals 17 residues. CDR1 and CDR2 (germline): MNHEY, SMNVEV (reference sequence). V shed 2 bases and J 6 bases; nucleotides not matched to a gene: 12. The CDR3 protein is CASSLPPRGRFPNEQFF. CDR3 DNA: TGTGCCAGCAGTTTACCCCCCAGGGGGCGCTTCCCCAATGAGCAGTTCTTC.

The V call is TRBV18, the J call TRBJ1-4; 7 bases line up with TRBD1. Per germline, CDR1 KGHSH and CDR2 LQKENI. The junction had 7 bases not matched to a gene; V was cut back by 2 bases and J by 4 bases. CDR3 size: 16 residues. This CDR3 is CASSPMRGQINEKLFF. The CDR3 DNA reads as TGTGCCAGCTCACCAATGAGGGGACAGATTAATGAAAAACTGTTTTTT. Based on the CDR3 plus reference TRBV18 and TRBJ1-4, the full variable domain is NAGVMQNPRHLVRRRGQEARLRCSPMKGHSHVYWYRQLPEEGLKFMVYLQKENIIDESGMPKERFSAEFPKEGPSILRIQQVVRGDSAAYFCASSPMRGQINEKLFFGSGTQLSVL.

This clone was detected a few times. As DNA, the CDR3 is TGTGCCAGCAGTGATAATCTAGCGGGGTCATACAATGAGCAGTTCTTC. Amino acid sequence: CASSDNLAGSYNEQFF. V gene TRBV28 combines with J gene TRBJ2-1; TRBD2 agrees at 9 bases. J gave up 4 bases and V 5 bases, and 9 bases lay outside the gene matches. Germline CDR1 is MDHEN and CDR2 is SYDVKM. This CDR3 is built from 16 residues.

CDR3 in amino acids: CASSAYQDQPQHF. CDR3 DNA: TGTGCCAGCAGCGCCTATCAGGATCAGCCCCAGCATTTT. V gene TRBV7-2 combines with J gene TRBJ1-5; no reliable D call. Germline V gene sequence: CDR1 SGHTA, CDR2 FQGNSA. The CDR3 is 13 residues long. V gave up 5 bases and J gave up 5 bases, with 10 bases separating them.

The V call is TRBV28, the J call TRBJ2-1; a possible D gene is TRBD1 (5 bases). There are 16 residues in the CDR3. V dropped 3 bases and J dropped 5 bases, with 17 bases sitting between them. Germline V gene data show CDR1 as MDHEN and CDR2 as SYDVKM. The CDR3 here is CASSFLMGPPNNEQFF. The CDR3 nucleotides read TGTGCCAGCAGTTTCCTTATGGGGCCGCCCAACAATGAGCAGTTCTTC.

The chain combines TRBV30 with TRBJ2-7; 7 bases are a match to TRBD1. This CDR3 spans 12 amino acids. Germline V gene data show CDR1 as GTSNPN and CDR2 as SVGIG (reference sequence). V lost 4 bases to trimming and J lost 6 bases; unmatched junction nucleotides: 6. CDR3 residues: CAWNGQAVEQYF. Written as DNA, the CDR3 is TGTGCCTGGAATGGACAGGCCGTCGAGCAGTACTTC.

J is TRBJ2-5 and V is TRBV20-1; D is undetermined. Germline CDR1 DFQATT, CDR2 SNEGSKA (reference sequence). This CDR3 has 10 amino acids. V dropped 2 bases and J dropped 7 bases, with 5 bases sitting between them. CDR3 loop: CSARTGTQYF. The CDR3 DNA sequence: TGCAGTGCTAGAACTGGGACCCAGTACTTC.

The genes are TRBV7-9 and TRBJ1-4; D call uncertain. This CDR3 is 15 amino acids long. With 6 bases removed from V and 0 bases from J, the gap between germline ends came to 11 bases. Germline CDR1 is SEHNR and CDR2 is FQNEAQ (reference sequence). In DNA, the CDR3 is TGTGCCAGCAGGGAAACAGATGCAACTAATGAAAAACTGTTTTTT. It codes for CASRETDATNEKLFF.

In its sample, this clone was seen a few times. CDR3: CASSQVTGEIYGYTF. The CDR3 nucleotides read TGCGCCAGCAGCCAAGTAACAGGGGAAATCTATGGCTACACCTTC. The gene calls are TRBV4-1 and TRBJ1-2; 7 bases are shared with TRBD1. This CDR3 contains 15 residues. Germline-derived CDR1 and CDR2 are MGHRA and YSYEKL. After removal of 1 base from V and 4 bases from J, the junction contained 6 bases not matched to a gene.

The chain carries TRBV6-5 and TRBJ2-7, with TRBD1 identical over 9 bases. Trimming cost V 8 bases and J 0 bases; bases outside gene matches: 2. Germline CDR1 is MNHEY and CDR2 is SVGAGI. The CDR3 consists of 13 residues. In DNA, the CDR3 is TGTGCCAGCCGGGACAGGGTCTCCTACGAGCAGTACTTC. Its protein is CASRDRVSYEQYF.

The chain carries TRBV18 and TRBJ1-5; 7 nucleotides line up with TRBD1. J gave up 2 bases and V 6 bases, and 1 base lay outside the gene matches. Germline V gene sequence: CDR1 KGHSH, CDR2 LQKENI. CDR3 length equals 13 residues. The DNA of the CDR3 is TGTGCCAGCTCCACAGGGGGCAATCAGCCCCAGCATTTT. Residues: CASSTGGNQPQHF.

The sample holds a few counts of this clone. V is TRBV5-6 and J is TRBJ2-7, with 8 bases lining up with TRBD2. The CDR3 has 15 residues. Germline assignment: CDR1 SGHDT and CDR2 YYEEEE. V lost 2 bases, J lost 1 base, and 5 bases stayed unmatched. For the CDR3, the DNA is TGTGCCAGCAGCTTCCTCGGGAGGGCTTCCTACGAGCAGTACTTC. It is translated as CASSFLGRASYEQYF.

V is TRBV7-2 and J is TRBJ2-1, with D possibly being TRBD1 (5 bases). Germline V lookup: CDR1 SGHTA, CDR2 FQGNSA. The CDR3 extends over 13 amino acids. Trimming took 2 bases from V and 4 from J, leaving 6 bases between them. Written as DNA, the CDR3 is TGTGCCAGCAGCTTAAACAGGTACAATGAGCAGTTCTTC. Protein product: CASSLNRYNEQFF.

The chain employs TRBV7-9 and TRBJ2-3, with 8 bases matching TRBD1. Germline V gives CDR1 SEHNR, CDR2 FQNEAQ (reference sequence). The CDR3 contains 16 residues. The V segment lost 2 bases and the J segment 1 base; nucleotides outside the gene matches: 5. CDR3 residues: CASSLWTGSRTDTQYF. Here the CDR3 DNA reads TGTGCCAGCAGCTTATGGACAGGGAGTCGCACAGATACGCAGTATTTT.

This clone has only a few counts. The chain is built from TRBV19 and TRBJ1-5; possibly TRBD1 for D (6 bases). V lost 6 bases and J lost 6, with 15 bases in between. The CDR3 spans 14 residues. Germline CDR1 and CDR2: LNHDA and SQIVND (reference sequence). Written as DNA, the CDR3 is TGTGCCAGTAGCGCGGGGGCGCGGGGTCAGCCCCAGCATTTT. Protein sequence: CASSAGARGQPQHF.

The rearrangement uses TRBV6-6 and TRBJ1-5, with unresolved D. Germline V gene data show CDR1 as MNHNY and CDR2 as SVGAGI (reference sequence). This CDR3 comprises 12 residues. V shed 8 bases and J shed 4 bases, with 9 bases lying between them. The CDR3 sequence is CASGQENQPQHF. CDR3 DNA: TGTGCCAGCGGTCAGGAGAATCAGCCCCAGCATTTT.

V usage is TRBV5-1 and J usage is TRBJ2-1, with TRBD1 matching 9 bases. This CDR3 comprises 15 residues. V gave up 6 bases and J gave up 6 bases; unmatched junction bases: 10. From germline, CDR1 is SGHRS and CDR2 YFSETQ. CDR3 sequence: CASNPTGGTVNEQFF. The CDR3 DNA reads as TGCGCCAGCAACCCTACAGGGGGCACCGTCAATGAGCAGTTCTTC.

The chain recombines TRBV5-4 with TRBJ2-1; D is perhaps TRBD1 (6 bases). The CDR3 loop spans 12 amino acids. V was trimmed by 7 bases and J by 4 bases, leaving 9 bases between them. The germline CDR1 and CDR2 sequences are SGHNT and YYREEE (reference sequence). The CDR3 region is CASHGQYNEQFF. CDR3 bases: TGTGCCAGCCACGGACAGTACAATGAGCAGTTCTTC.

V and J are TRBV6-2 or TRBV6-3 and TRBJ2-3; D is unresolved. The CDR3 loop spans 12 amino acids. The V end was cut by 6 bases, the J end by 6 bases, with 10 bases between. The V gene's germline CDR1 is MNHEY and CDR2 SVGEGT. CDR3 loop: CASSPDGDTQYF. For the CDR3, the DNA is TGTGCCAGCAGCCCCGACGGGGATACGCAGTATTTT.

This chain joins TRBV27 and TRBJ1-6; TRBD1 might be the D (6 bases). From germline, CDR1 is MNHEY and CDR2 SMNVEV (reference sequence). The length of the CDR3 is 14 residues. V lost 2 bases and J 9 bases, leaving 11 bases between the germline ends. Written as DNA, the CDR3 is TGTGCCAGCAGTTTAGGGGGCTTAGGTTCACCCCTCCACTTT. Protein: CASSLGGLGSPLHF.

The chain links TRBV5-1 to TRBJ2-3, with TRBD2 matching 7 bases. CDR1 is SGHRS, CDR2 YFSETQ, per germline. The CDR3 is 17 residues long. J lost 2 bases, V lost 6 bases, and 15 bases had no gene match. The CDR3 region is CASKGLDGRTFTDTQYF. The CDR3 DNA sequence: TGCGCCAGCAAAGGGTTGGACGGGAGGACTTTCACAGATACGCAGTATTTT.

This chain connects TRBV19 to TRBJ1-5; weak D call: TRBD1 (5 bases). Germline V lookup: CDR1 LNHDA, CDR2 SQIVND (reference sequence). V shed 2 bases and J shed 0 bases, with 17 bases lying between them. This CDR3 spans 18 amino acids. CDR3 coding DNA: TGTGCCAGTAGTATATCTACGTCCGGGACTTATAGCAATCAGCCCCAGCATTTT. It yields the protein CASSISTSGTYSNQPQHF. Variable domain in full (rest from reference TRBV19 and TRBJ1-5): DGGITQSPKYLFRKEGQNVTLSCEQNLNHDAMYWYRQDPGQGLRLIYYSQIVNDFQKGDIAEGYSVSREKKESFPLTVTSAQKNPTAFYLCASSISTSGTYSNQPQHFGDGTRLSIL.

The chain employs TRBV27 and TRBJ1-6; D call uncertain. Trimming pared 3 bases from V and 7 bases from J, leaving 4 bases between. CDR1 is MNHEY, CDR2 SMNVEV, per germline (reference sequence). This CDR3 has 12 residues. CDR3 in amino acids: CASSFQNSPLHF. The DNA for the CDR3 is TGTGCCAGCAGTTTCCAAAATTCACCCCTCCACTTT.

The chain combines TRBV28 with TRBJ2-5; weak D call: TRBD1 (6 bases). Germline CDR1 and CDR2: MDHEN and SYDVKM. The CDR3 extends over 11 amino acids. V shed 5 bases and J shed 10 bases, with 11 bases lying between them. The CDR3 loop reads CASSPGEDQYF. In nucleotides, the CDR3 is TGTGCCAGCAGTCCAGGGGAAGACCAGTACTTC.

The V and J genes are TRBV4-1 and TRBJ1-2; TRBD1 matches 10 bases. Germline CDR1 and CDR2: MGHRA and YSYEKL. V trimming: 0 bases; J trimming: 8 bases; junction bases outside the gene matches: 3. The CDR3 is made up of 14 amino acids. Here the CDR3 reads CASSQEGQGQGYTF. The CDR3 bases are TGCGCCAGCAGCCAAGAGGGACAGGGGCAAGGCTACACCTTC.